The 9 T cell receptor beta chains reported below all come from one sample, sequenced in a study of follicular helper T cells after annual influenza vaccination. TCRdb's copy holds only in-frame clones and misses some; the assay was immunoSEQ multiplex PCR. The top ten clones hold approximately 1% of a sample with 2,500 to 3,500 clones, around 84% of them seen once. Time point meaning: 2014-2015 season, 7 days after vaccination. Sample: CXCR5+ CD38- circulating T follicular helper cells from blood, taken 7 days after influenza vaccination. Subset described: circulating Tfh, non-naive CD4+CXCR5+PD-1+ (ICOS+CD38+ or ICOS-CD38-). Receptors originate from an adult who received the influenza vaccine.

CDR3 amino acids: CASSKGVQADTQYF. As DNA, the CDR3 is TGTGCCAGCAGCAAAGGGGTCCAGGCGGATACGCAGTATTTT. The chain employs TRBV21-1 and TRBJ2-3; TRBD1 is the table's D call and was not checked against the DNA. TRBV21-1 constitutes a pseudogene. The CDR3 contains 14 residues.

The chain is built from TRBV18 and TRBJ1-2; no clear D gene. This CDR3 contains 16 residues. Deletions cut 0 bases from V and 5 bases from J, with 16 bases between. Germline values: CDR1 KGHSH, CDR2 LQKENI. CDR3 bases: TGTGCCAGCTCACCACCCTCTCTATCCGTGTCTTATGGCTACACCTTC. This gives the protein CASSPPSLSVSYGYTF.

Regarding this clone: One end of the junction is discordant with germline, which a read error may explain. The chain joins TRBV5-6 to TRBJ1-6; D not resolved. The CDR3 totals 16 residues. The V gene's germline CDR1 is SGHDT and CDR2 YYEEEE. CDR3 DNA: TGTGCCAGCAGCTTCCAAGGACGGGGAGTTAATTCACCCCCCCACTTT. Translating it yields CASSFQGRGVNSPPHF.

V is TRBV5-1 and J is TRBJ2-5; 9 bases align to TRBD1. From germline, CDR1 is SGHRS and CDR2 YFSETQ. The trim removed 3 bases at V and 5 bases at J, leaving 5 bases unmatched. This CDR3 region has 14 residues. CDR3 nucleotide sequence: TGCGCCAGCAGCTGGGGGACAGGGAGGGAGACCCAGTACTTC. Its translation is CASSWGTGRETQYF.

The CDR3 here is CASSLVLEETQYF. For the CDR3, the DNA is TGCGCCAGCAGTCTTGTACTTGAAGAGACCCAGTACTTC. The V and J genes are TRBV4-3 and TRBJ2-5; D gene unclear. The V end was cut by 6 bases, the J end by 3 bases, with 11 bases between. CDR1 LGHNA and CDR2 YSLEER come from the germline V gene. CDR3 length: 13 amino acids.

The chain joins TRBV6-6 to TRBJ2-7; the match to TRBD2 covers 7 bases. With 5 bases clipped from V and 3 bases from J, the junction kept 10 bases outside the gene matches. This CDR3 comprises 15 residues. The germline gives CDR1 MNHNY, CDR2 SVGAGI (reference sequence). The CDR3 bases are TGTGCCAGCAGTCCCCTGGGGGGGGGAGGCTACGAGCAGTACTTC. It encodes CASSPLGGGGYEQYF.

V and J are TRBV11-2 and TRBJ2-5; TRBD2 aligns across 7 bases. CDR1 is SGHAT and CDR2 is FQNNGV in the germline V gene. J lost 4 bases, V lost 6 bases, and 8 bases had no gene match. The CDR3 length is 14 residues. CDR3 loop: CASSRAGRGETQYF. As DNA, the CDR3 is TGTGCCAGCAGTCGAGCGGGGAGGGGAGAGACCCAGTACTTC.

This sequence joins TRBV6-1 and TRBJ2-7; 12 nucleotides line up with TRBD2. The CDR3 has 15 amino acids. The V gene's germline CDR1 is MNHNS and CDR2 SASEGT. J lost 0 bases, V lost 6 bases, and 3 bases had no gene match. This chain's CDR3 is CASSLTSGSSYEQYF. CDR3 DNA: TGTGCCAGCAGCTTGACTAGCGGGAGCTCCTACGAGCAGTACTTC.

The V call is TRBV11-3, the J call TRBJ2-2; D perhaps matches TRBD2 (5 bases). From germline, CDR1 is SGHNT and CDR2 YENEEA. The CDR3 runs to 14 residues. V lost 7 bases and J lost 5, with 14 bases in between. The CDR3 bases are TGTGCCAGCACTTCCGGGGTAAAGACCGGGGAGCTGTTTTTT. Protein product: CASTSGVKTGELFF.